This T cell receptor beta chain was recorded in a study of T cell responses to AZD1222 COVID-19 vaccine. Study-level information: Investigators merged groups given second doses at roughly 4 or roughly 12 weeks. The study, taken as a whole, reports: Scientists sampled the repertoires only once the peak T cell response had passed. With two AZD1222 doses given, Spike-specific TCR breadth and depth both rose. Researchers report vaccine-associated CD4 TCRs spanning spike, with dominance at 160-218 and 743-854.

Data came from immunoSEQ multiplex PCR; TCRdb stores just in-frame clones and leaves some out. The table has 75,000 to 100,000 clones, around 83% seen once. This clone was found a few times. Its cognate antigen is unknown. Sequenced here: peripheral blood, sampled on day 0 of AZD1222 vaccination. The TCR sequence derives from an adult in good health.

CDR3 in amino acids: CASSLKSGSYEQYF. The DNA for the CDR3 is TGTGCCAGCAGCTTAAAAAGCGGATCCTACGAGCAGTACTTC. The chain couples TRBV7-3 to TRBJ2-7; the D gene is possibly TRBD2 (5 bases). V lost 1 base and J 1 base, leaving 8 bases between the germline ends. The CDR3 consists of 14 residues. Germline V CDR1 and CDR2: SGHTA, FQGTGA.